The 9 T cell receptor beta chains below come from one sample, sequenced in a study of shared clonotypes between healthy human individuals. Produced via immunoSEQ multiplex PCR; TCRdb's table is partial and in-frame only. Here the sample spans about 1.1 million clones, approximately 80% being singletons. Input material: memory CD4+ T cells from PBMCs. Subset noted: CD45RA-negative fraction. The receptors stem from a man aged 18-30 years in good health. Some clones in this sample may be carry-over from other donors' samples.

CDR3 coding DNA: TGCGCCAGCAGCTTGGAAGGGACTGGAGAGACCCAGTACTTC. This encodes CASSLEGTGETQYF. The gene calls are TRBV5-1 and TRBJ2-5; possibly TRBD2 for D (6 bases). Trimming pared 0 bases from V and 4 bases from J, leaving 10 bases between. Germline CDR1 reads SGHRS; CDR2 reads YFSETQ. The CDR3 is 14 amino acids.

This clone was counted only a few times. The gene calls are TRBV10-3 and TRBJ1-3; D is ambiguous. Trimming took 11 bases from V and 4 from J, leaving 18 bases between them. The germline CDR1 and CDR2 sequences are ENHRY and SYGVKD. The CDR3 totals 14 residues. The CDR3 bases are TGTGCCTCCTTACCGGAGACTCAGGGAAACACCATATATTTT. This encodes CASLPETQGNTIYF.

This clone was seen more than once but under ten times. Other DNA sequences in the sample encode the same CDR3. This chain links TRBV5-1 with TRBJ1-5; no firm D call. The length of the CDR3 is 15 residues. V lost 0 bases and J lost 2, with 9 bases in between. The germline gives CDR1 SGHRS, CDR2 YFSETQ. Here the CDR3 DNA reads TGCGCCAGCAGCTTGGCGGGTGGGGGCAATCAGCCCCAGCATTTT. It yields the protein CASSLAGGGNQPQHF.

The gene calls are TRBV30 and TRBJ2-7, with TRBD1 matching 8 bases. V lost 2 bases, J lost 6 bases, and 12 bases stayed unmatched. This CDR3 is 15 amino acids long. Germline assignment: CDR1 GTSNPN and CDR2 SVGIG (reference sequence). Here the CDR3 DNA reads TGTGCCTGGAGTACCGGACAGGGAGTCGTAGTCGAGCAGTACTTC. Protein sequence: CAWSTGQGVVVEQYF. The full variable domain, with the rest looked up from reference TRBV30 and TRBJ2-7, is SQTIHQWPATLVQPVGSPLSLECTVEGTSNPNLYWYRQAAGRGLQLLFYSVGIGQISSEVPQNLSASRPQDRQFILSSKKLLLSDSGFYLCAWSTGQGVVVEQYFGPGTRLTVT.

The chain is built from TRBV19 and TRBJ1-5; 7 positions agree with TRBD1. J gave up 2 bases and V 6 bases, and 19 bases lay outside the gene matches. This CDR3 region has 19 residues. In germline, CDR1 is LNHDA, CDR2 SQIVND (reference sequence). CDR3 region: CASSPGVRDRRRGNQPQHF. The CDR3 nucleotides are TGTGCCAGTAGCCCAGGGGTGCGGGACAGACGTAGGGGCAATCAGCCCCAGCATTTT.

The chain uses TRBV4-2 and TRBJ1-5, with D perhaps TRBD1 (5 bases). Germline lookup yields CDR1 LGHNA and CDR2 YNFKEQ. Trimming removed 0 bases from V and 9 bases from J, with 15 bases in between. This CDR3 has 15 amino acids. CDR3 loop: CASSQERWGESPQHF. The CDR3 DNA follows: TGTGCCAGCAGCCAAGAGCGTTGGGGGGAATCGCCCCAGCATTTT.

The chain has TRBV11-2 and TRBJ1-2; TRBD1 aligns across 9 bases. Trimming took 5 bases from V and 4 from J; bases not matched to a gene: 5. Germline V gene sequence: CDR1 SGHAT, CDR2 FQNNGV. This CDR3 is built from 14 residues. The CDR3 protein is CASSILQGAYGYTF. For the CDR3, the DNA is TGTGCCAGCAGCATACTACAGGGGGCCTATGGCTACACCTTC.

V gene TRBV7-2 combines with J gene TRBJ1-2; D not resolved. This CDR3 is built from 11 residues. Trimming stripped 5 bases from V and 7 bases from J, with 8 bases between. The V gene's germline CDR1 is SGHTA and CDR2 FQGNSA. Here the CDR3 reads CASSASSGYTF. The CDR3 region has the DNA TGTGCCAGCAGCGCGAGTTCTGGCTACACCTTC.

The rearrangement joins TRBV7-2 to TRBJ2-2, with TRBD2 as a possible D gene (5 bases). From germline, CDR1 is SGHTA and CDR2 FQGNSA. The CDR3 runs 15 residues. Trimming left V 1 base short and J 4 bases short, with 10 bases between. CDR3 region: CASSLGSSTTGELFF. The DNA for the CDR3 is TGTGCCAGCAGCTTAGGTTCTAGCACCACCGGGGAGCTGTTTTTT.